Listed below are T cell receptor beta chains from one sample, sequenced in a study of T cell responses to AZD1222 COVID-19 vaccine. The table came from immunoSEQ multiplex PCR; TCRdb's copy has only in-frame clones and leaves some out. The table lists about 130,000 clones, 80% to 90% of them singletons. The specimen was peripheral blood, collected on day 0 of AZD1222 vaccination. Receptors were obtained from an adult in good health. Both conserved end residues are part of each CDR3. D genes are given only for firm matches. The listing skips clone size in some rows; elsewhere it reads once, few, many or a size class.

-	TRBV21-1	few	TRBJ1-5	TGTGCCAGCAGCACCTTCTATGTGACCAATCAGCCCCAGCATTTT	CASSTFYVTNQPQHF
-	TRBV3-1/TRBV3-2	-	TRBJ1-2	TGTGCCAGCAGCCAAGTGGATCGGCAATATGGCTACACCTTC	CASSQVDRQYGYTF
-	TRBV30	-	TRBJ1-3	TGTGCCTGGAGGGACATTTATAGCTCTGGAAACACCATATATTTT	CAWRDIYSSGNTIYF
TRBD1	TRBV3-1/TRBV3-2	few	TRBJ2-7	TGTGCCAGCAGCCCCCGGGACAGGGCCTACGAGCAGTACTTC	CASSPRDRAYEQYF
-	TRBV4-1	-	TRBJ2-7	TGCGCCAGCAGCCCCTCTGCCGGGATAACTGCTGCCTACGAGCAGTACTTC	CASSPSAGITAAYEQYF
-	TRBV24-1	-	TRBJ1-2	TGTGCCACCAGCCAAGGATCCTATGGCTACACCTTC	CATSQGSYGYTF
TRBD2	TRBV7-6	once	TRBJ2-2	TGTGCCAGCAGCTTAGGGCTAGCGGGAACCACCGGGGAGCTGTTTTTT	CASSLGLAGTTGELFF
TRBD1	TRBV7-9	-	TRBJ1-1	TGTGCCAGCAGACCGGACAGGGGCGGAATGAACACTGAAGCTTTCTTT	CASRPDRGGMNTEAFF
-	TRBV15	few	TRBJ1-6	TGTGCCACCAGCAGATCCAGGGGTTCACCCCTCCACTTT	CATSRSRGSPLHF
TRBD1	TRBV15	-	TRBJ2-7	TGTGCCACCAGCAGGGGGGACAGCTACGAGCAGTACTTC	CATSRGDSYEQYF
-	TRBV4-1	-	TRBJ2-1	TGCGCCAGCAGCCCGACCGTGAATGAGCAGTTCTTC	CASSPTVNEQFF
-	TRBV28	few	TRBJ2-3	TGTGCCAGCAGCCCGGGACGGTACACAGATACGCAGTATTTT	CASSPGRYTDTQYF
TRBD1	TRBV19	-	TRBJ1-2	TGTGCCAGTAGTATACTGTCAGGGGGGCGTTTTGGAGGCTACACCTTC	CASSILSGGRFGGYTF
-	TRBV6-4	-	TRBJ2-2	TGTGCCAGCAGCGATAGGAACACCGGGGAGCTGTTTTTT	CASSDRNTGELFF
TRBD1	TRBV10-2	-	TRBJ1-1	TGCGCCAGCAGACCGACAGGGCTGAACACTGAAGCTTTCTTT	CASRPTGLNTEAFF
TRBD1	TRBV5-5	once	TRBJ1-5	TGTGCCAGCAGCGGGGGACAGGCGGGTCAGCCCCAGCATTTT	CASSGGQAGQPQHF
-	TRBV5-1	-	TRBJ2-5	TGCGCCAGCAGCTTGGATCCGGGCCTGTACCAAGAGACCCAGTACTTC	CASSLDPGLYQETQYF
-	TRBV4-2	-	TRBJ1-3	TGTGCCAGCAGCCAACGGTCAGGGCTAGAAGGAAACACCATATATTTT	CASSQRSGLEGNTIYF
-	TRBV3-1/TRBV3-2	-	TRBJ1-4	TGTGCCAGCATGGACAGCGGGGATGAAAAACTGTTTTTT	CASMDSGDEKLFF
TRBD1	TRBV27	-	TRBJ1-5	TGTGCCAGCAGTACCGGGACAGGGAGGGGACCGGTCAATCAGCCCCAGCATTTT	CASSTGTGRGPVNQPQHF
-	TRBV23-1	-	TRBJ2-2	TGCGCCAGCAACCTACTCCGGGACACCCCATACACCGGGGAGCTGTTTTTT	CASNLLRDTPYTGELFF
-	TRBV29-1	-	TRBJ1-2	TGCAGCGCCCCGGGGGCGAGGGGCTACACCTTC	CSAPGARGYTF
TRBD2	TRBV3-1/TRBV3-2	-	TRBJ2-5	TGTGCCAGCACCTTAGCGGGCGGAGAGACCCAGTACTTC	CASTLAGGETQYF
-	TRBV5-5	-	TRBJ1-4	TGTGCCAGCAGCAGATGGGTAGGTAATGAAAAACTGTTTTTT	CASSRWVGNEKLFF
TRBD1	TRBV4-1	few	TRBJ1-1	TGCGCCACCTCCGGGACAGGACTTTACGGGAGCACTGAAGCTTTCTTT	CATSGTGLYGSTEAFF
-	TRBV11-2	-	TRBJ1-6	TGTGCCAGCAGCTTAGATGGCAAGCGACCCCTCCACTTT	CASSLDGKRPLHF
-	TRBV30	-	TRBJ2-7	TGTGCCTGGAGTGGGGCAGGGGTCCCCTACGAGCAGTACTTC	CAWSGAGVPYEQYF
TRBD2	TRBV11-2	-	TRBJ2-7	TGTGCCAGCAGCTTACTAGCGGGCGCCCACGAGCAGTACTTC	CASSLLAGAHEQYF
TRBD1	TRBV2	-	TRBJ1-2	TGTGCCAGCAGTGGGACAGGTGTAGGCTATGGCTACACCTTC	CASSGTGVGYGYTF
-	TRBV6-5	-	TRBJ2-7	TGTGCCAGCAGATCGGGGGCCGGGCTCGAGCAGTACTTC	CASRSGAGLEQYF
TRBD2	TRBV11-3	-	TRBJ2-7	TGTGCCAGCAGCTTGATAGGCGGGGGTGAGCAGTACTTC	CASSLIGGGEQYF
TRBD1	TRBV24-1	-	TRBJ1-2	TGTGCCACCAGTGCTGCGACAGGGAGCTACACCTTC	CATSAATGSYTF
-	TRBV20-1	-	TRBJ1-2	TGCAGTGCTAGTGATCGGGGCAATGGCTACACCTTC	CSASDRGNGYTF
TRBD1	TRBV29-1	-	TRBJ1-5	TGCAGCGTTGGTTCAGGGGGGGGTCAGCCCCAGCATTTT	CSVGSGGGQPQHF
-	TRBV7-2	-	TRBJ2-1	TGTGCCAGCAGCTTAGGGGCCCCGGGCCCGAATGAGCAGTTCTTC	CASSLGAPGPNEQFF
-	TRBV20-1	-	TRBJ2-3	TGCAGTGCTTTCAAAGATACGCAGTATTTT	CSAFKDTQYF
-	TRBV6-5	-	TRBJ1-5	TGTGCCAGCAGCCCAGTTAAAAGTCAGCCCCAGCATTTT	CASSPVKSQPQHF
-	TRBV5-1	-	TRBJ2-2	TGCGCCAGCAGCTTGGGGCACGCTGGTAGCACCGGGGAGCTGTTTTTT	CASSLGHAGSTGELFF
-	TRBV30	-	TRBJ1-6	TGTGCCTGGAGGAGGACAGATAATTCACCCCTCCACTTT	CAWRRTDNSPLHF
-	TRBV6-6	-	TRBJ2-7	TGTGCCAGCAGTTACGCGTTTCGGCACAATACGTACGAGCAGTACTTC	CASSYAFRHNTYEQYF
TRBD2	TRBV4-2	-	TRBJ2-1	TGTGCCAGCAGCCAACACCCGGGACTAGCATATGAGCAGTTCTTC	CASSQHPGLAYEQFF